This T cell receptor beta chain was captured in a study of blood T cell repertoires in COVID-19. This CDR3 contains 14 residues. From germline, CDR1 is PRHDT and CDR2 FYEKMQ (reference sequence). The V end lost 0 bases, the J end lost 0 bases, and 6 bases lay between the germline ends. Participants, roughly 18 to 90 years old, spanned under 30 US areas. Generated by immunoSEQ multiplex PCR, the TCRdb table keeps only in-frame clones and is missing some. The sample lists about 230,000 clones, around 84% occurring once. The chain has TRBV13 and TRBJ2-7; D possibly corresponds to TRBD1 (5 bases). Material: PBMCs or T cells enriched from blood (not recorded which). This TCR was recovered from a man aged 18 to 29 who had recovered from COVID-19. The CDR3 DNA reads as TGTGCCAGCAGCTTAGGACAGGACTCCTACGAGCAGTACTTC. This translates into CASSLGQDSYEQYF.